The clone carrying this T cell receptor beta chain was observed a few times. The V gene's germline CDR1 is GTSNPN and CDR2 SVGIG (reference sequence). The ends were cut back, 1 base at V and 1 base at J, with 13 bases in the middle. This CDR3 has 15 amino acids. Profiling relied on immunoSEQ multiplex PCR, and the TCRdb table lists in-frame clones only, not all of them. The table has about 180,000 clones, 60% to 80% seen once. The sample originates from a study of blood T cell repertoires in COVID-19. Enrollees, about 18 to 89 years old, lived in around 23 US areas. Cohorts were determined from participant-reported clinical history. Cohort 3 recovered donors had two negative PCRs, clearance, or symptom resolution.

The J gene is TRBJ1-1, the V gene TRBV30; D is unclear. Sequencing was carried out using PBMCs or T cells enriched from blood (not recorded which). The TCR comes from a woman between 50 and 59 years old who had recovered from COVID-19. CDR3: CAWSEPVRRNTEAFF. CDR3 nucleotide sequence: TGTGCCTGGAGTGAACCCGTCAGAAGGAACACTGAAGCTTTCTTT.